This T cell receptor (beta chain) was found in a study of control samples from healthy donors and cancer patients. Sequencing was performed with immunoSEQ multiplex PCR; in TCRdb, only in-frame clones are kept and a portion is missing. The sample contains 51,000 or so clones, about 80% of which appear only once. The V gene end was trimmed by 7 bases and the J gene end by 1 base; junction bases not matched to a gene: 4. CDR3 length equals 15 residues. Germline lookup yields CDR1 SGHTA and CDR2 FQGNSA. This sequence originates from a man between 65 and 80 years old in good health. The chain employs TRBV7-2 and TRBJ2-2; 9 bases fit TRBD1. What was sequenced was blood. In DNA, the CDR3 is TGTGCCAGCAACAGGGGGCTTTTGAACACCGGGGAGCTGTTTTTT. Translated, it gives CASNRGLLNTGELFF. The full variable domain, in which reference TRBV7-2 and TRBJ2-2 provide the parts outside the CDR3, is GAGVSQSPSNKVTEKGKDVELRCDPISGHTALYWYRQSLGQGLEFLIYFQGNSAPDKSGLPSDRFSAERTGGSVSTLTIQRTQQEDSAVYLCASNRGLLNTGELFFGEGSRLTVL.